Listed below are T cell receptor beta chains from one sample, sequenced in a study of vaccination and CD4 T cells after COVID-19. Using its own MiXCR run on the PCR reads, TCRdb lists one record per CDR3 protein. The sample gives 15,000 to 20,000 distinct CDR3 sequences, roughly three quarters of which show up once; about 16% is in the top ten. Their specific antigens are unknown. Material for sequencing was CD4+ T cells from blood, cultured in vitro. The source is a human donor who had recovered from COVID-19. Each CDR3 is given with its conserved first and last residue. The D gene is left open where the match is weak. Rows give clone size only sometimes, using once, few, many, or a class for an expanded clone.

>-|TRBV19|-|TRBJ2-5
TGTGCCCCACAGGTCCAGGGGCAAGAGACCCAGTACTTC
CAPQVQGQETQYF
>TRBD1|TRBV7-2|few|TRBJ1-1
TGTGCCAGCAGCTCGGTAATGGGGGGACAGGGGTTATGGAACACTGAAGCTTTCTTT
CASSSVMGGQGLWNTEAFF
>TRBD1|TRBV6-5|-|TRBJ2-7
TGTGCCAGCAGTTCAGTCCCGACAGGGAAGGAGCAGTACTTC
CASSSVPTGKEQYF
>-|TRBV7-2|-|TRBJ1-1
TGTGCCAGCAGCTTAACAATGAACACTGAAGCTTTCTTT
CASSLTMNTEAFF
>-|TRBV2|-|TRBJ2-7
TGTGCCAGCAGTGATGTCAGGGACTACGAGCAGTACTTC
CASSDVRDYEQYF
>-|TRBV20-1|once|TRBJ1-3
TGCAGTGCTAGGGGGGGGCTAGGGACGGACCCTGGAAACACCATATATTTT
CSARGGLGTDPGNTIYF
>-|TRBV2|-|TRBJ1-3
TGTGCCAGCAGGGAACAGGGAACTGGAAACACCATATATTTT
CASREQGTGNTIYF
>-|TRBV10-2|few|TRBJ2-1
TGCGCCAGCAGTGTAGGGCGGGCCAATGAGCAGTTCTTC
CASSVGRANEQFF
>-|TRBV20-1|few|TRBJ2-7
TGCAGTGCACCCTCACCCGGGACGGCCAGCTCCTACGAGCAGTACTTC
CSAPSPGTASSYEQYF
>-|TRBV11-3|-|TRBJ1-2
TGTGCCAGCAGCTTCAGGGAAGGCTATGGCTACACCTTC
CASSFREGYGYTF
>-|TRBV19|-|TRBJ2-2
TGTGCCAGTAGCCAGACAGCATTCGGGGAGCTGTTTTTT
CASSQTAFGELFF
>TRBD2|TRBV20-1|-|TRBJ2-7
TGCAGTGCTCTCCTAGCGGGAGGGCCCGACGAGCAGTACTTC
CSALLAGGPDEQYF
>TRBD1|TRBV11-3|-|TRBJ1-6
TGTGCCAGCAGCTTAGGGGCAGGGGGCCGTGGAGTGAGATCACCCCTCCACTTT
CASSLGAGGRGVRSPLHF
>-|TRBV7-6|-|TRBJ2-1
TGTGCCAGCAGCTTAGCGGGGTTCCAGAATAACAATGAGCAGTTCTTC
CASSLAGFQNNNEQFF
>-|TRBV7-8|few|TRBJ2-5
TGTGCCAGCAGCTGGGGCAGGAGGGAGACCCAGTACTTC
CASSWGRRETQYF
>TRBD1|TRBV6-2/TRBV6-3|-|TRBJ2-7
TGTGCCAGCAGTTATAACGGAATACAGGGGGAGCAGTACTTC
CASSYNGIQGEQYF
>-|TRBV7-2|-|TRBJ1-2
TGTGCCAGCAGCCCTCAGAGTGTGTACGGCTACACCTTC
CASSPQSVYGYTF
>-|TRBV6-5|few|TRBJ1-2
TGTGCCAGCAGTTCGGCGGCGGCCCAACTTAACTATGGCTACACCTTC
CASSSAAAQLNYGYTF
>-|TRBV6-2/TRBV6-3|-|TRBJ1-1
TGTGCCAGCAGTTACTCGGGAGGGTTGACTGAAGCTTTCTTT
CASSYSGGLTEAFF
>-|TRBV27|-|TRBJ2-3
TGTGCCAGCAGTCCCCTGATTACCAGCACAGATACGCAGTATTTT
CASSPLITSTDTQYF
>-|TRBV19|-|TRBJ1-2
TGTGCCAGTAGTACCCGGGACGGGAATGGCTACACCTTC
CASSTRDGNGYTF
>TRBD1|TRBV20-1|few|TRBJ1-2
TGCAGTGTCACCTCCGGGACAGGGGACTACACCTTC
CSVTSGTGDYTF
>TRBD1|TRBV10-3|-|TRBJ2-2
TGTGCCATCAGCTCCGGGACAGGGGGCGAGGCCGGGGAGCTGTTTTTT
CAISSGTGGEAGELFF
>TRBD1|TRBV24-1|-|TRBJ2-6
TGTGCCACCAGTGAGGGGACAGGGGGATCTGGGGCCAACGTCCTGACTTTC
CATSEGTGGSGANVLTF
>-|TRBV19|-|TRBJ2-3
TGTGCCAGTAGTCGGGGCCCCAGCACAGATACGCAGTATTTT
CASSRGPSTDTQYF
>-|TRBV28|-|TRBJ2-1
TGTGCCAGCAGTTTATGGGGGACTCTAGTCGACAATGAGCAGTTCTTC
CASSLWGTLVDNEQFF
>-|TRBV19|-|TRBJ1-5
TGTGCCAGTAAAAAAGAACAGACCTTTAATAGCAATCAGCCCCAGCATTTT
CASKKEQTFNSNQPQHF
>-|TRBV19|-|TRBJ2-7
TGTGCCAGTAGTTTGAACTTGGGCTACGAGCAGTACTTC
CASSLNLGYEQYF
>TRBD2|TRBV5-1|-|TRBJ2-3
TGCGCCAGCAGCTTGCGCGGCGGGGGAGGCACAGATACGCAGTATTTT
CASSLRGGGGTDTQYF